Listed below are T cell receptor beta chains from one sample, sequenced in a study of identical twins. TCRdb re-derived calls from the 5' RACE reads in MiXCR, one entry per CDR3 protein. The data contain 640,000 or so distinct CDR3 sequences, 6.1% of them seen just once; the ten biggest clones take up roughly 1.8%. Sequencing was done on a sample of naive T cells sorted from blood. The receptors were gathered from a man aged 18-30 years in good health. Each CDR3 is given with its conserved first and last residue. Clone size, where shown, is once, few, many, or a class for clones that have expanded.

size,V,CDR3
many,TRBV9,CASSGGLAETQYF
few,TRBV6-2/TRBV6-3,CASSVNRLAGDLNEQFF
many,TRBV20-1,CSARESITDTQYF
many,TRBV5-5,CASSLWVFDTEAFF
many,TRBV20-1,CSPWPTSGRNEQFF
many,TRBV28,CASNPGQPTGELFF
many,TRBV7-8,CASSSLKFRDGQETQYF
.,TRBV5-1,CASSLDGGKQETQYF
few,TRBV9,CASSPPDRIYNEQFF
few,TRBV12-3/TRBV12-4,CASSLRLPLAGGRETQYF
many,TRBV5-1,CASSSSGLAVSTDTQYF
few,TRBV7-2,CASSPGQGGYNEQFF
many,TRBV2,CASSGSGLEGRNTIYF
many,TRBV30,CAWSVQEGGTDTQYF
many,TRBV21-1,CASSKAPASSYEQYF
.,TRBV7-9,CASSLGYHTGELFF
few,TRBV25-1,CATKGLAGANEQFF
many,TRBV5-1,CASSFGSGSRYEQFF
many,TRBV28,CASRPIGQGFSEQYF
many,TRBV29-1,CSVGQIGFANEQFF
.,TRBV18,CASSPGRSAEKLFF
few,TRBV5-1,CASSLKSPQETQYF
few,TRBV24-1,CATSESSGIEETQYF
many,TRBV6-2/TRBV6-3,CASSYAGGNPGELFF
many,TRBV2,CASRRQGVSYEQYF
many,TRBV6-5,CASSYTGTTGELFF
few,TRBV2,CASKGGDSVAFF
few,TRBV20-1,CSADNGRTSDTQYF
.,TRBV12-3/TRBV12-4,CASSLAGRESVNEQFF
few,TRBV5-1,CASSPTGKAYNEQFF
.,TRBV14,CASSQVRDTSTDTQYF
many,TRBV20-1,CSARDDEVWNTEAFF
many,TRBV29-1,CSVLRGQGGELFF
many,TRBV12-3/TRBV12-4,CASSSTSGRMSIQYF
many,TRBV3-1,CASSQEWAGELFF
few,TRBV30,CAWSEQGTPYNEQFF
few,TRBV5-6,CASRPHGERDTEAFF
.,TRBV7-6,CASSLEKRGSQPQHF
few,TRBV7-9,CASGLTDGAPYEQYF
many,TRBV10-3,CAISERGHPYNEQFF
few,TRBV14,CASSHRDRGHNEQFF
few,TRBV5-1,CASSLDRGHVNTEAFF
many,TRBV6-5,CASSYSSTAGYEQYF
many,TRBV24-1,CATSDWGETQYF
many,TRBV5-5,CASSLIDEQFF